This T cell receptor beta chain came from a study of CD8+ T cells in alopecia areata. This clone was seen more than once but under ten times. Its target is not known. The CDR3 is 16 amino acids. The V gene's germline CDR1 is MNHEY and CDR2 SMNVEV (reference sequence). Trimming pared 0 bases from V and 6 bases from J, leaving 14 bases between. Overall study findings and caveats: Scalp data also include sequences from resident alphabeta T cells of normal skin.

Sequencing relied on a cDNA template that was reverse transcribed from extracted RNA. The repertoire was sequenced with immunoSEQ multiplex PCR; TCRdb's copy has only in-frame clones and lacks some. The sample includes some 200,000 clones, approximately 59% of them seen just once. The TCR comes from a human donor with alopecia areata. The chain recombines TRBV27 with TRBJ2-2, with D perhaps matching TRBD2 (5 bases). Here the sequenced sample was CD4+ T cells sorted from blood, taken at week 0. CDR3: CASSLSSLVRAGELFF. CDR3 DNA sequence: TGTGCCAGCAGTTTATCGAGTTTAGTGCGGGCCGGGGAGCTGTTTTTT.